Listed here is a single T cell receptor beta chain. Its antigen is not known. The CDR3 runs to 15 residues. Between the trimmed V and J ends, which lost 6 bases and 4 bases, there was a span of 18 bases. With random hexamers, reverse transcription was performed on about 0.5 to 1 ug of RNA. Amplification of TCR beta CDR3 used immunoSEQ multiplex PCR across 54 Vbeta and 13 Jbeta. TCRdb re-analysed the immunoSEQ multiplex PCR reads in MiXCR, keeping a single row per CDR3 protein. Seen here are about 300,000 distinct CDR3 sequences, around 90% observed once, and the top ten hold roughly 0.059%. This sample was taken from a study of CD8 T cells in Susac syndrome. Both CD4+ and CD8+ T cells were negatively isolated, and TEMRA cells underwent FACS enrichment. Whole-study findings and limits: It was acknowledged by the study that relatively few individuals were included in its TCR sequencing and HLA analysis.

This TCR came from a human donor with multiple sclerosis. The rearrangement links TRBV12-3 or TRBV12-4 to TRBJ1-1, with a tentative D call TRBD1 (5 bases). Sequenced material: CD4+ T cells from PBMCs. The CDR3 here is CASSSSGGYLTEAFF. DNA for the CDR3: TGTGCCAGCAGCTCGAGCGGGGGTTACCTCACTGAAGCTTTCTTT.